These 9 T cell receptor beta chains share one sample of origin, sequenced in a study of blood T cell repertoires in COVID-19. Assay: immunoSEQ multiplex PCR; the TCRdb copy retains only in-frame clones and omits some. The table lists fewer than 75,000 clones, 65% to 85% of them singletons, with roughly 41% in the top ten. Sequenced sample: peripheral blood. These receptors originate from a human donor in a cohort sampled during active COVID-19.

The chain is built from TRBV16 and TRBJ2-1; 7 nucleotides align to TRBD2. V shed 4 bases and J 9 bases; nucleotides not matched to a gene: 6. This CDR3 comprises 13 residues. CDR1 is KGHSY, CDR2 FQNENV, per germline. The CDR3 loop reads CASSRIGEGEQFF. DNA of the CDR3: TGTGCCAGCAGCCGAATCGGGGAGGGTGAGCAGTTCTTC.

This clone appeared a single time. V and J are TRBV5-4 and TRBJ1-1, with 8 bases that match TRBD1. Per germline, CDR1 SGHNT and CDR2 YYREEE (reference sequence). This CDR3 is built from 14 residues. Losses at the gene ends were 2 bases for V and 4 bases for J; bases not matched to a gene: 4. CDR3 residues: CASSFQGAFTEAFF. In nucleotides, the CDR3 is TGTGCCAGCAGCTTCCAGGGGGCGTTCACTGAAGCTTTCTTT.

This rearrangement joins TRBV3-1 (or the pseudogene TRBV3-2) to TRBJ2-4; 9 nucleotides line up with TRBD2. This CDR3 contains 15 residues. Trimming took 4 bases from V and 7 from J; bases not matched to a gene: 8. Germline loops: CDR1 LGHDT, CDR2 YNNKEL (reference sequence). The DNA for the CDR3 is TGTGCCAGCAGCCCGGGGGGACTAGCAGGGAACATTCAGTACTTC. This encodes CASSPGGLAGNIQYF.

V and J are TRBV6-2 or TRBV6-3 and TRBJ2-7; the match to TRBD1 covers 11 bases. Germline loops: CDR1 MNHEY, CDR2 SVGEGT. The CDR3 runs 15 residues. J was trimmed by 6 bases and V by 4 bases; bases with no gene match: 8. In DNA, the CDR3 is TGTGCCAGCAGTTCACCCGGGACAGGGGGGGTCGAGCAGTACTTC. The encoded protein is CASSSPGTGGVEQYF.

A single count supports this clone. The V gene is TRBV28, the J gene TRBJ1-5; D is uncertain. This CDR3 has 14 amino acids. The V gene lost 3 bases and the J gene lost 4 bases, with 10 bases spanning the gap. CDR1 is MDHEN and CDR2 is SYDVKM in the germline V gene. The CDR3 coding sequence is TGTGCCAGCAGTTTCGGAGGGTATAATCAGCCCCAGCATTTT. Translation: CASSFGGYNQPQHF.

This clone was found once. This chain uses TRBV4-3 with TRBJ2-7, with D unclear. The CDR3 has 15 residues. Deletions cut 1 base from V and 0 bases from J, with 10 bases between. Germline V gene sequence: CDR1 LGHNA, CDR2 YSLEER. For the CDR3, the DNA is TGCGCCAGCAGCCAAGTTCGCGAGAGCTCCTACGAGCAGTACTTC. It translates to CASSQVRESSYEQYF.

The chain links TRBV9 to TRBJ1-1; tentatively, D is TRBD1 (6 bases). In germline, CDR1 is SGDLS, CDR2 YYNGEE. V shed 1 base and J shed 8 bases, with 12 bases lying between them. There are 13 residues in the CDR3. In DNA, the CDR3 is TGTGCCAGCAGCGTATACAGCGGGACAGAAGCTTTCTTT. This encodes CASSVYSGTEAFF.

This clone was found once. The chain combines TRBV7-8 with TRBJ2-3; the match to TRBD2 covers 12 bases. After removal of 3 bases from V and 2 bases from J, the junction contained 9 bases not matched to a gene. CDR3 length: 18 amino acids. Germline CDR1 and CDR2: SGHVS and FQNEAQ. CDR3 amino acids: CASSLGALAGGPTDTQYF. CDR3 coding DNA: TGTGCCAGCAGCTTGGGGGCTCTAGCGGGGGGGCCCACAGATACGCAGTATTTT.

This chain joins TRBV30 and TRBJ2-5; 7 bases match TRBD1. Trimming removed 0 bases from V and 3 bases from J; junction bases left unmatched: 13. The germline V gene has CDR1 GTSNPN and CDR2 SVGIG (reference sequence). CDR3 length: 17 amino acids. For the CDR3, the DNA is TGTGCCTGGAGTGTACACAAGGCAGGGGGAACCGAAGAGACCCAGTACTTC. As protein: CAWSVHKAGGTEETQYF.